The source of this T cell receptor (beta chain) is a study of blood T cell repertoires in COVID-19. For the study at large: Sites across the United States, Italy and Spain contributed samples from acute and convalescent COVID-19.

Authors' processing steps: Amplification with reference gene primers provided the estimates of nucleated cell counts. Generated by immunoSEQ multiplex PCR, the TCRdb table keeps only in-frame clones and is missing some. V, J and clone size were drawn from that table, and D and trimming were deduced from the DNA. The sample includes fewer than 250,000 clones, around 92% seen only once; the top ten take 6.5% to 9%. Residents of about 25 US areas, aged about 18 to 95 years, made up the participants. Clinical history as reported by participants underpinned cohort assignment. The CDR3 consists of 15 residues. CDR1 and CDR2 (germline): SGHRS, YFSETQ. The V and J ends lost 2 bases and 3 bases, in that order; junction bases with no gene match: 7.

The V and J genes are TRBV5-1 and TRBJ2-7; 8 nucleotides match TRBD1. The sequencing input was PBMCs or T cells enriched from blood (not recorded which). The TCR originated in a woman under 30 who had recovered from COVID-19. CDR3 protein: CASSLIPGQDYEQYF. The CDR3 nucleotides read TGCGCCAGCAGCTTAATACCGGGACAGGACTACGAGCAGTACTTC.